This T cell receptor beta chain appears in the sequencing data of a study of T cell changes during pregnancy in multiple sclerosis. V shed 9 bases, J shed 7 bases, and the junction held 8 bases outside the gene matches. The germline V gene has CDR1 PRHDT and CDR2 FYEKMQ (reference sequence). CDR3 length equals 12 residues. Sequencing used immunoSEQ multiplex PCR; TCRdb keeps in-frame clones, though not all of them. The sample holds under 45,000 clones, 70% to 90% seen once. This clonotype originated in a female donor with multiple sclerosis, enrolled in a pregnancy study. The gene calls are TRBV13 and TRBJ1-2, with 7 bases identical to TRBD1. The starting material was CD8+ T cells from peripheral blood mononuclear cells, obtained in the first trimester of pregnancy. This chain's CDR3 is CASAQGSGGYTF. The CDR3, as DNA: TGTGCCAGTGCACAGGGGAGCGGTGGCTACACCTTC.